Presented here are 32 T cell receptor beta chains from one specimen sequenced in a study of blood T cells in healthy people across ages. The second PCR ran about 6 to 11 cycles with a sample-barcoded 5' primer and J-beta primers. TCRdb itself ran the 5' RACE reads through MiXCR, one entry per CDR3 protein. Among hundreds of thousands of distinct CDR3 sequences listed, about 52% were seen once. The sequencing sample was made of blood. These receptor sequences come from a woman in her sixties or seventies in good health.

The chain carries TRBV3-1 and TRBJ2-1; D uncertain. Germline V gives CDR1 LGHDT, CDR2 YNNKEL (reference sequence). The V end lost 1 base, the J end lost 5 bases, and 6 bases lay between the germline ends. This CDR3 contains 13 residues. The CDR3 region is CASSQVGNNEQFF. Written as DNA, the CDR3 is TGTGCCAGCAGCCAAGTAGGGAACAATGAGCAGTTCTTC.

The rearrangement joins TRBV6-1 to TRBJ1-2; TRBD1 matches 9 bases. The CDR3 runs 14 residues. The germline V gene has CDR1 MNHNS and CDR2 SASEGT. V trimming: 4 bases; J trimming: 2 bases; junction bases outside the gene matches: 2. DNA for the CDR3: TGTGCCAGCAGTGGGGACAGGGTGAACTATGGCTACACCTTC. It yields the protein CASSGDRVNYGYTF.

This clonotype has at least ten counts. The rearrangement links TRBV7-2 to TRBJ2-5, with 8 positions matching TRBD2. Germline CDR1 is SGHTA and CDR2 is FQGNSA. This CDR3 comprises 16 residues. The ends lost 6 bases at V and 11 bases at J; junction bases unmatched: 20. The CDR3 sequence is CASRLLTGGRHNEQYF. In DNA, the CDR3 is TGTGCCAGCAGACTCCTGACGGGAGGGAGGCACAATGAGCAGTACTTC.

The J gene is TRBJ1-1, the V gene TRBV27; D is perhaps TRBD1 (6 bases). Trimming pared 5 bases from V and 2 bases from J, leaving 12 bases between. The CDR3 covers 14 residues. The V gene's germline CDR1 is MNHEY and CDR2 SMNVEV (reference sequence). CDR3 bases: TGTGCCAGCAGTCCCCGGACAGTAAACACTGAAGCTTTCTTT. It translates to CASSPRTVNTEAFF.

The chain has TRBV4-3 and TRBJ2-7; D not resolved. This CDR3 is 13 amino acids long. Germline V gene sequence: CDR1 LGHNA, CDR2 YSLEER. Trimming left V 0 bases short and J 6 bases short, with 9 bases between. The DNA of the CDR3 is TGCGCCAGCAGCCAAGAGTTGAGGCTCGAGCAGTACTTC. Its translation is CASSQELRLEQYF.

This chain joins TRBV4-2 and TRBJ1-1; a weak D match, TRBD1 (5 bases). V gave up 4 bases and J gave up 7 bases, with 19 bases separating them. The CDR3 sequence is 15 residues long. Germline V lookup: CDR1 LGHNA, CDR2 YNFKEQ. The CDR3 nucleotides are TGTGCCAGCAGCCGGAGCGAACTAGGGGTGAATGAAGCTTTCTTT. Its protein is CASSRSELGVNEAFF.

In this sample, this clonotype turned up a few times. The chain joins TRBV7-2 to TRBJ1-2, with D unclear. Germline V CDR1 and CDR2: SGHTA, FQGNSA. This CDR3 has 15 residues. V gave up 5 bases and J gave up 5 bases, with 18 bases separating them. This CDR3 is CASSPDILVRYGYTF. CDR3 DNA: TGTGCCAGCAGCCCCGACATACTAGTCCGTTATGGCTACACCTTC.

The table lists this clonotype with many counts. CDR3 nucleotide sequence: TGTGCCAGCAGCTTGACAGGCGCAACTAACTATGGCTACACCTTC. Encoded protein: CASSLTGATNYGYTF. The J gene is TRBJ1-2, the V gene TRBV5-5, with D possibly matching TRBD1 (5 bases). This CDR3 has 15 residues. V dropped 1 base and J dropped 0 bases, with 10 bases sitting between them. The germline V gene has CDR1 SGHKS and CDR2 YYEKEE (reference sequence).

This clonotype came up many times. In nucleotides, the CDR3 is TGTGCCAGCAGTACCTACCGACAGAACACTGAAGCTTTCTTT. Its protein product is CASSTYRQNTEAFF. This chain uses TRBV6-6 with TRBJ1-1; D is ambiguous. Germline loops: CDR1 MNHNY, CDR2 SVGAGI (reference sequence). V gave up 5 bases and J gave up 1 base, with 11 bases separating them. The CDR3 contains 14 residues.

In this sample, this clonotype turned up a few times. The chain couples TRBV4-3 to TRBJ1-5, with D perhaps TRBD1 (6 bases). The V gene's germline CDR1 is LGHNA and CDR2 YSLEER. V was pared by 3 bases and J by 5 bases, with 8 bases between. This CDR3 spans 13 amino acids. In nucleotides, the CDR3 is TGCGCCAGCAGCCACGACAGGTATCAGCCCCAGCATTTT. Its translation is CASSHDRYQPQHF.

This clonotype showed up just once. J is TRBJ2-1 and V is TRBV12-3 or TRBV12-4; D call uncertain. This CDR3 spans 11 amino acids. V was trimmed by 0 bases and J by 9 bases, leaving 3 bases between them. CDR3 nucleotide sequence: TGTGCCAGCAGTTTAGCCTGTGAGCAGTTCTTC. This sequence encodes CASSLACEQFF.

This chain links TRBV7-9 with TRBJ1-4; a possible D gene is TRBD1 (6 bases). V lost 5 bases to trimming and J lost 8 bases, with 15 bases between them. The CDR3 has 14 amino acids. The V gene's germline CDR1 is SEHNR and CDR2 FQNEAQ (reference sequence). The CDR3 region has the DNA TGTGCCAGCAGCGCTGGCCAGGGGTGGGAAAAACTGTTTTTT. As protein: CASSAGQGWEKLFF.

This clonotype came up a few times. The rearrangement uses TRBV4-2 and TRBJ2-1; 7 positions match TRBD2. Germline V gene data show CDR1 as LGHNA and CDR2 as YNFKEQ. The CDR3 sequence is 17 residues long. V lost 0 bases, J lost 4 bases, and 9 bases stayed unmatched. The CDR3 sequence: CASSQDRWDYLYNEQFF. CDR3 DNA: TGTGCCAGCAGCCAAGATAGGTGGGACTACCTATACAATGAGCAGTTCTTC.

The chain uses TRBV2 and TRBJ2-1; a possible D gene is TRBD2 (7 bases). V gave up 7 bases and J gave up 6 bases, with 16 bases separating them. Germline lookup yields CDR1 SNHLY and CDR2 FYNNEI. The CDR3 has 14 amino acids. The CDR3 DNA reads TGTGCCAGCAAGGGGGGGCTCGGGGTCAATGAGCAGTTCTTC. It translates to CASKGGLGVNEQFF. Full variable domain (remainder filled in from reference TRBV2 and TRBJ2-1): EPEVTQTPSHQVTQMGQEVILRCVPISNHLYFYWYRQILGQKVEFLVSFYNNEISEKSEIFDDQFSVERPDGSNFTLKIRSTKLEDSAMYFCASKGGLGVNEQFFGPGTRLTVL.

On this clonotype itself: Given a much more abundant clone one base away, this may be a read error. CDR3 sequence (DNA): TGTGCCAGCAGCTCCCCGTCGAGCGGAAGGGGTGCGCAGTATTTT. Translated: CASSSPSSGRGAQYF. The rearrangement uses TRBV7-2 and TRBJ2-3; possibly TRBD1 or TRBD2 for D (5 bases each). V lost 4 bases, J lost 10 bases, and 21 bases lay in between. Germline V gene lookup returns CDR1 SGHTA and CDR2 FQGNSA. The CDR3 totals 15 residues.

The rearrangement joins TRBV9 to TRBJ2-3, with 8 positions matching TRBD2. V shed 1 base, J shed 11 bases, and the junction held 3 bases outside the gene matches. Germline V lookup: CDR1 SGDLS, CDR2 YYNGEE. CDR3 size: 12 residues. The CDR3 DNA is TGTGCCAGCAGCGTAAAGCGGGAGATGCAGTATTTT. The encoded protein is CASSVKREMQYF. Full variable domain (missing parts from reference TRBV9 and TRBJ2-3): DSGVTQTPKHLITATGQRVTLRCSPRSGDLSVYWYQQSLDQGLQFLIQYYNGEERAKGNILERFSAQQFPDLHSELNLSSLELGDSALYFCASSVKREMQYFGPGTRLTVL.

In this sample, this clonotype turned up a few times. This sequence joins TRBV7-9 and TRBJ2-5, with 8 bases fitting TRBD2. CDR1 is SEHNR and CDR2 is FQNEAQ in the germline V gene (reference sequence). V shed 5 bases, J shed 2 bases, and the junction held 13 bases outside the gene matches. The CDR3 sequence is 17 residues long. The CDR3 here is CASSLRSSGRGQETQYF. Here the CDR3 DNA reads TGTGCCAGCAGCCTTAGGTCCAGCGGGAGAGGACAAGAGACCCAGTACTTC. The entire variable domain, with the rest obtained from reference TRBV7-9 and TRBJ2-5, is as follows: DTGVSQNPRHKITKRGQNVTFRCDPISEHNRLYWYRQTLGQGPEFLTYFQNEAQLEKSRLLSDRFSAERPKGSFSTLEIQRTEQGDSAMYLCASSLRSSGRGQETQYFGPGTRLLVL.

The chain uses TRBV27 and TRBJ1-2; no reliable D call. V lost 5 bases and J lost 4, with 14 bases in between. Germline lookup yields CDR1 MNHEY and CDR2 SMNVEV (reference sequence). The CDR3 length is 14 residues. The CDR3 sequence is CASSRDDRTYGYTF. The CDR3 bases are TGTGCCAGCAGTCGGGATGATAGGACCTATGGCTACACCTTC.

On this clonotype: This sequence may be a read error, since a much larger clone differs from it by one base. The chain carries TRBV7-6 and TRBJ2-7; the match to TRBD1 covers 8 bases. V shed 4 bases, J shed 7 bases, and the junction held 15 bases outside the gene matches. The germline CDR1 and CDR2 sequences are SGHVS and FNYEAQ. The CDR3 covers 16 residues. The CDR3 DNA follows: TGTGCCAGCAGCTCTCCCACAGGGGGGCTTGGGAATGAGCAGTACTTC. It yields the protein CASSSPTGGLGNEQYF.

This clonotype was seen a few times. For the CDR3, the DNA is TGCGCCAGCAGCCAAGAAAGGACAGAGACCCAGTACTTC. Translation: CASSQERTETQYF. This chain connects TRBV4-3 to TRBJ2-5; D is ambiguous. CDR3 length equals 13 residues. Per the germline V gene, CDR1 is LGHNA and CDR2 is YSLEER. Trimming took 0 bases from V and 4 from J, leaving 6 bases between them.

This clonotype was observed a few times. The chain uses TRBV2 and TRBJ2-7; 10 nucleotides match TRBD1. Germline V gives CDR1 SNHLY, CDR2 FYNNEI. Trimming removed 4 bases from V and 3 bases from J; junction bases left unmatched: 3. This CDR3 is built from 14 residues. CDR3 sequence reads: CASSGGTGVYEQYF. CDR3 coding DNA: TGTGCCAGCAGTGGTGGGACAGGGGTCTACGAGCAGTACTTC.

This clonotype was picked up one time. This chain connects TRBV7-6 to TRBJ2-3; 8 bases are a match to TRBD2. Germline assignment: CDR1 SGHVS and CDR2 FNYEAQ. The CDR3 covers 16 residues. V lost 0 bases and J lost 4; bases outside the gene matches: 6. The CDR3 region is CASSLAPGGLADTQYF. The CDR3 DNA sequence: TGTGCCAGCAGCTTAGCCCCGGGAGGGCTGGCAGATACGCAGTATTTT.

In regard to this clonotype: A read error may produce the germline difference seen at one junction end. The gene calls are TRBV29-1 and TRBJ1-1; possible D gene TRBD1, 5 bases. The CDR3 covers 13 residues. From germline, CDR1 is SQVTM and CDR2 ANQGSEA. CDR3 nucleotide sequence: TGCAGCGTTGACGAAGGGGTGAAGACTGAAGCTTTCTTT. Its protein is CSVDEGVKTEAFF.

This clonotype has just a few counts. The CDR3, as DNA: TGTGCCAGCAGCTTATGGGGTCGGCGGGAGCATAACGAGCAGTACTTC. It specifies CASSLWGRREHNEQYF. The V and J genes are TRBV13 and TRBJ2-5; TRBD2 matches 7 bases. With the DNA end fitting TRBJ2-7 better, the J assignment may be wrong. The CDR3 is made up of 16 amino acids. From germline, CDR1 is PRHDT and CDR2 FYEKMQ (reference sequence).

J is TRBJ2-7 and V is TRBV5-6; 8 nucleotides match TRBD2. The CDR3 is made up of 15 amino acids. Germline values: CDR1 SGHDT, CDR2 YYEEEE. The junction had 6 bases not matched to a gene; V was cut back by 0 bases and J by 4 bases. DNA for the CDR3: TGTGCCAGCAGCTTGGGAGAAGTAGCGGGGTACGAGCAGTACTTC. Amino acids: CASSLGEVAGYEQYF.

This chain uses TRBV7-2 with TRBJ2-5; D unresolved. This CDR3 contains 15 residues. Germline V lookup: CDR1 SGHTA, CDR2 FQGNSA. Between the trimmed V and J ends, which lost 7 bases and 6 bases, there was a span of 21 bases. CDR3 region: CASIFPGTPAKTQYF. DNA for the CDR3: TGTGCCAGCATATTCCCGGGTACTCCGGCGAAGACCCAGTACTTC.

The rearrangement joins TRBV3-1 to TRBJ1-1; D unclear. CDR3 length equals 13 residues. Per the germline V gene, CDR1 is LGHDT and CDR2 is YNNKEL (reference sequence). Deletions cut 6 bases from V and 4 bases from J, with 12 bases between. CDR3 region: CASRSHRATEAFF. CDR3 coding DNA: TGTGCCAGCAGGTCCCACAGAGCCACTGAAGCTTTCTTT.

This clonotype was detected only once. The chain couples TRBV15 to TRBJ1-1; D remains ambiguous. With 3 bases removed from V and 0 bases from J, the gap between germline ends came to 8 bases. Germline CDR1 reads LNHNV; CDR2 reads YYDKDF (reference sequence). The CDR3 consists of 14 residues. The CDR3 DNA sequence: TGTGCCACCAGCAGCGGAAACATGAACACTGAAGCTTTCTTT. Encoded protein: CATSSGNMNTEAFF.

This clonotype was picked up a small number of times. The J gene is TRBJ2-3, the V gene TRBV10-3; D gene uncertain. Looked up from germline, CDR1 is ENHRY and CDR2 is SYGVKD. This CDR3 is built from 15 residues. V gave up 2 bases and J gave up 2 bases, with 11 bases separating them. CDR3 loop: CAISEGRQDTDTQYF. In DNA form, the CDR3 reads TGTGCCATCAGTGAGGGAAGACAAGACACAGATACGCAGTATTTT.

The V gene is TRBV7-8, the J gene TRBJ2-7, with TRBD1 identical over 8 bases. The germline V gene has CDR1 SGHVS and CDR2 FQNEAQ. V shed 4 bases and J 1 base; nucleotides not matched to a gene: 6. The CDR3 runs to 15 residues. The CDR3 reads CASSYPGTGSYEQYF. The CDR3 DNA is TGTGCCAGCAGCTACCCCGGGACAGGATCCTACGAGCAGTACTTC.

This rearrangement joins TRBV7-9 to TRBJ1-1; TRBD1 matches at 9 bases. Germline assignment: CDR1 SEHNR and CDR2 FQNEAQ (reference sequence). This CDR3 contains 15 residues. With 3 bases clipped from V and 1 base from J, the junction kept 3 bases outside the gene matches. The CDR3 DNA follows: TGTGCCAGCAGCTTGGGGACAGGGACGAACACTGAAGCTTTCTTT. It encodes CASSLGTGTNTEAFF. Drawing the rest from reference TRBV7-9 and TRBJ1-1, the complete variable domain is DTGVSQNPRHKITKRGQNVTFRCDPISEHNRLYWYRQTLGQGPEFLTYFQNEAQLEKSRLLSDRFSAERPKGSFSTLEIQRTEQGDSAMYLCASSLGTGTNTEAFFGQGTRLTVV.

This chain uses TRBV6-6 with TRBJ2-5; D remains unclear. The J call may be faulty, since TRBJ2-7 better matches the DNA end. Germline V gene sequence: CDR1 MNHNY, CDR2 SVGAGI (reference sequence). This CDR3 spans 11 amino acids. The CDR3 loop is CASSYRYEQYF. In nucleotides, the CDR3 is TGTGCCAGCAGTTACCGCTACGAGCAGTACTTC.